This T cell receptor beta chain emerged from a study of cytomegalovirus exposure and HLA in healthy donors. Amplification used 60 Vbeta primers and 13 Jbeta primers. Only in-frame clones appear in the TCRdb table, and some are missing; sequencing was by immunoSEQ multiplex PCR. The sample records 100,000 to 150,000 clones, roughly four fifths being singletons. Turning to this clone: Its antigen is unidentified.

This CDR3 has 14 residues. CDR1 and CDR2 from the germline V gene are LNHDA and SQIVND (reference sequence). The germline V and J ends were trimmed by 1 base and 5 bases, with 11 bases remaining between them. Regarding the study as a whole: Confirmation was obtained in vitro that a few CMV-associated chains are specific for CMV antigens. Evidence from a later analysis indicated that most CMV-associated TCR beta chains looked HLA-restricted. The authors considered a cluster of highly shared sequence variants likely to be a sequencing artifact. An Asian-associated ancestry cluster reportedly showed fewer N-insertions than the roughly 700-donor mean in a later analysis.

The sample consisted of PBMCs. The J gene is TRBJ1-1, the V gene TRBV19, with D hard to call. This receptor was obtained from a male donor in good health and CMV-seronegative. In nucleotides, the CDR3 is TGTGCCAGTAGTATAGGGGAGGGAAGAACTGAAGCTTTCTTT. Translation gives CASSIGEGRTEAFF.